These 25 T cell receptor beta chains came from one sample sequenced in a study of blood T cell repertoires in COVID-19. Sequencing used immunoSEQ multiplex PCR; TCRdb keeps in-frame clones, though not all of them. The sample contains fewer than 250,000 clones, 83% of which appear only once. Input material: PBMCs or T cells enriched from blood (not recorded which). The receptor source for this set is a woman between 40 and 55 years old who had been exposed to COVID-19.

This rearrangement joins TRBV7-8 to TRBJ1-2, with 10 bases matching TRBD1. CDR3 length: 14 amino acids. The junction had 10 bases not matched to a gene; V was cut back by 10 bases and J by 5 bases. Germline lookup yields CDR1 SGHVS and CDR2 FQNEAQ. The CDR3 is CATLPGTGAYGYTF. CDR3 nucleotide sequence: TGTGCCACCCTGCCGGGGACAGGGGCTTATGGCTACACCTTC.

Here the CDR3 DNA reads TGTGCCAGCACCCCAGGGGGAAACATTCAGTACTTC. This gives the protein CASTPGGNIQYF. This rearrangement joins TRBV6-5 to TRBJ2-4; 7 nucleotides agree with TRBD1. Germline CDR1 and CDR2: MNHEY and SVGAGI. The junction had 3 bases not matched to a gene; V was cut back by 7 bases and J by 6 bases. This CDR3 contains 12 residues.

The sample holds one count of this clone. The J gene is TRBJ1-6, the V gene TRBV4-1; 9 positions match TRBD1. This CDR3 contains 15 residues. V gave up 3 bases and J gave up 11 bases; unmatched junction bases: 8. From germline, CDR1 is MGHRA and CDR2 YSYEKL. The CDR3 region is CASSQGDRVRTPLHF. DNA of the CDR3: TGCGCCAGCAGCCAGGGGGACAGGGTTAGGACACCCCTCCACTTT.

V gene TRBV7-2 combines with J gene TRBJ2-3; 15 positions match TRBD2. The V gene's germline CDR1 is SGHTA and CDR2 FQGNSA. The CDR3 has 18 amino acids. Trimming removed 1 base from V and 4 bases from J; junction bases left unmatched: 6. In DNA form, the CDR3 reads TGTGCCAGCAGCTTAGTATGGACTAGCGGGGGGGCCGCAGATACGCAGTATTTT. Residues: CASSLVWTSGGAADTQYF.

This clone was observed a single time. The chain links TRBV6-6 to TRBJ2-7; D unclear. Trimming took off 5 bases at V and 5 bases at J, with 7 bases between the two ends. CDR3 length: 11 residues. The V gene's germline CDR1 is MNHNY and CDR2 SVGAGI (reference sequence). This CDR3 reads CASSTPDEQYF. The CDR3 DNA sequence: TGTGCCAGCAGTACTCCCGACGAGCAGTACTTC.

This clone turned up a few times. The rearrangement joins TRBV5-1 to TRBJ1-6; D is uncertain. Looked up from germline, CDR1 is SGHRS and CDR2 is YFSETQ. Trimming took off 6 bases at V and 10 bases at J, with 8 bases between the two ends. This CDR3 spans 11 amino acids. CDR3 amino acids: CASTSRSPLHF. The CDR3 coding sequence is TGCGCCAGCACCTCCAGGTCACCCCTCCACTTT.

The V and J genes are TRBV11-2 and TRBJ2-3; TRBD2 matches 13 bases. CDR1 SGHAT and CDR2 FQNNGV come from the germline V gene. The CDR3 is made up of 18 amino acids. Trimming at V came to 3 bases and at J to 4 bases, leaving 10 bases not matched to a gene. The chain's CDR3 is CASSFYRTSGGMADTQYF. In nucleotides, the CDR3 is TGTGCCAGCAGCTTCTACCGGACTAGCGGGGGTATGGCAGATACGCAGTATTTT.

The J gene is TRBJ1-5, the V gene TRBV11-2; D uncertain. V gave up 1 base and J gave up 0 bases, with 10 bases separating them. Per germline, CDR1 SGHAT and CDR2 FQNNGV. The CDR3 is 16 residues long. CDR3 in DNA: TGTGCCAGCAGCTTAGGACACGCAAATAGCAATCAGCCCCAGCATTTT. Protein product: CASSLGHANSNQPQHF.

The J gene is TRBJ1-1, the V gene TRBV6-2 or TRBV6-3; D is unclear. The germline gives CDR1 MNHEY, CDR2 SVGEGT. The CDR3 runs 13 residues. The V end lost 0 bases, the J end lost 8 bases, and 10 bases lay between the germline ends. CDR3 sequence: CASSYSTGNEAFF. CDR3 DNA sequence: TGTGCCAGCAGTTACTCGACGGGGAACGAAGCTTTCTTT.

A note on this clone: Since a much larger clone is just one base distant, this may be a read error. The chain links TRBV25-1 to TRBJ1-3; perhaps TRBD1 as D (5 bases). CDR3 size: 14 residues. The germline CDR1 and CDR2 sequences are MGHDK and SYGVNS. Trimming took 4 bases from V and 3 from J, leaving 10 bases between them. Here the CDR3 DNA reads TGTGCCAGCAGTGTCGGGGGGGGTGGAAACACCATATATTTT. This sequence encodes CASSVGGGGNTIYF. Together with reference TRBV25-1 and TRBJ1-3, the CDR3 gives the full variable domain: EADIYQTPRYLVIGTGKKITLECSQTMGHDKMYWYQQDPGMELHLIHYSYGVNSTEKGDLSSESTVSRIRTEHFPLTLESARPSHTSQYLCASSVGGGGNTIYFGEGSWLTVV.

The chain carries TRBV27 and TRBJ1-4; no reliable D call. V lost 6 bases, J lost 8 bases, and 13 bases lay in between. The CDR3 is 13 amino acids. Germline V gene lookup returns CDR1 MNHEY and CDR2 SMNVEV (reference sequence). CDR3 in DNA: TGTGCCAGCAGCTCCGAGGGTGGGGAAAAACTGTTTTTT. Translating it yields CASSSEGGEKLFF.

The V and J genes are TRBV7-3 and TRBJ2-5, with TRBD2 matching 8 bases. V was pared by 2 bases and J by 5 bases, with 7 bases of the junction left unmatched. The CDR3 sequence is 15 residues long. Germline V lookup: CDR1 SGHTA, CDR2 FQGTGA. CDR3 sequence reads: CASSLDPGGRETQYF. The CDR3, as DNA: TGTGCCAGCAGCTTAGACCCGGGGGGGCGTGAGACCCAGTACTTC.

The chain combines TRBV9 with TRBJ1-3; 7 bases are a match to TRBD1. Germline V gene data show CDR1 as SGDLS and CDR2 as YYNGEE. Trimming cost V 4 bases and J 4 bases; bases outside gene matches: 11. The CDR3 loop spans 16 amino acids. In nucleotides, the CDR3 is TGTGCCAGCAGCCCACGCACAGGGGTTGACGGAAACACCATATATTTT. Residues: CASSPRTGVDGNTIYF.

The chain joins TRBV7-2 to TRBJ1-2, with D perhaps TRBD1 (6 bases). Germline V gene data show CDR1 as SGHTA and CDR2 as FQGNSA. Trimming took off 2 bases at V and 8 bases at J, with 24 bases between the two ends. This CDR3 region has 17 residues. The CDR3 nucleotides are TGTGCCAGCAGCTTAAAGGCTGGGGGCGGTCTGGGGGTCGGCTACACCTTC. Its translation: CASSLKAGGGLGVGYTF.

CDR3 nucleotides: TGTGCCAGCAGCCCGGGACTAGCGGGGCGCACCGGGGAGCTGTTTTTT. It specifies CASSPGLAGRTGELFF. The chain recombines TRBV7-2 with TRBJ2-2, with 13 bases aligning to TRBD2. Losses at the gene ends were 5 bases for V and 4 bases for J; bases not matched to a gene: 4. Looked up from germline, CDR1 is SGHTA and CDR2 is FQGNSA. This CDR3 has 16 amino acids.

V gene TRBV9 combines with J gene TRBJ2-5; TRBD2 agrees at 9 bases. CDR1 is SGDLS, CDR2 YYNGEE, per germline. After removal of 4 bases from V and 5 bases from J, the junction contained 9 bases not matched to a gene. This CDR3 spans 15 amino acids. CDR3 coding DNA: TGTGCCAGCAGCCCGCAGACTAGCGGAGGCGAGACCCAGTACTTC. Its translation: CASSPQTSGGETQYF. The complete variable domain, with remaining parts taken from reference TRBV9 and TRBJ2-5, reads DSGVTQTPKHLITATGQRVTLRCSPRSGDLSVYWYQQSLDQGLQFLIQYYNGEERAKGNILERFSAQQFPDLHSELNLSSLELGDSALYFCASSPQTSGGETQYFGPGTRLLVL.

The chain combines TRBV7-8 with TRBJ1-3; 7 nucleotides match TRBD1. Germline CDR1 is SGHVS and CDR2 is FQNEAQ. The CDR3 extends over 16 amino acids. Germline trimming cut 5 bases from V and 0 bases from J; bases unmatched to any gene: 7. CDR3 DNA sequence: TGTGCCAGCAGCCCCCGACAGGGACTCTCTGGAAACACCATATATTTT. This codes for CASSPRQGLSGNTIYF.

The chain employs TRBV28 and TRBJ2-1; possible D gene TRBD1, 5 bases. CDR3 size: 13 residues. Trimming cost V 5 bases and J 7 bases, with 12 bases left between them. CDR1 and CDR2 (germline): MDHEN, SYDVKM. The DNA for the CDR3 is TGTGCCAGCAGTACCACCAGGGAAAATGAGCAGTTCTTC. The encoded protein is CASSTTRENEQFF.

The rearrangement joins TRBV7-2 to TRBJ1-2; tentative D call: TRBD1 (6 bases). The CDR3 contains 16 residues. Trimming cost V 5 bases and J 8 bases, with 24 bases left between them. The germline V gene encodes CDR1 SGHTA and CDR2 FQGNSA. CDR3 coding DNA: TGTGCCAGCAGCCATTACCAACCAAACAGGGAAGGGGGCTACACCTTC. This gives the protein CASSHYQPNREGGYTF.

V usage is TRBV6-2 or TRBV6-3 and J usage is TRBJ1-5, with 7 positions matching TRBD1. The CDR3 covers 17 residues. With 2 bases clipped from V and 4 bases from J, the junction kept 11 bases outside the gene matches. Looked up from germline, CDR1 is MNHEY and CDR2 is SVGEGT. For the CDR3, the DNA is TGTGCCAGCAGTTACGGCTATCACAGGGGTGGAAATCAGCCCCAGCATTTT. Translated, it gives CASSYGYHRGGNQPQHF.

V is TRBV19 and J is TRBJ2-3; TRBD1 matches at 8 bases. This CDR3 is built from 19 residues. The V gene end was trimmed by 6 bases and the J gene end by 4 bases; junction bases not matched to a gene: 21. Looked up from germline, CDR1 is LNHDA and CDR2 is SQIVND (reference sequence). This CDR3 reads CASRSPGQALPGAADTQYF. CDR3 in DNA: TGTGCCAGTAGATCTCCGGGACAGGCACTCCCTGGTGCGGCAGATACGCAGTATTTT. The full variable domain, rest sourced from reference TRBV19 and TRBJ2-3, is DGGITQSPKYLFRKEGQNVTLSCEQNLNHDAMYWYRQDPGQGLRLIYYSQIVNDFQKGDIAEGYSVSREKKESFPLTVTSAQKNPTAFYLCASRSPGQALPGAADTQYFGPGTRLTVL.

V and J are TRBV27 and TRBJ2-2, with TRBD2 as a possible D gene (5 bases). Trimming cost V 6 bases and J 7 bases, with 18 bases left between them. The CDR3 covers 15 residues. The germline gives CDR1 MNHEY, CDR2 SMNVEV (reference sequence). The CDR3 DNA reads as TGTGCCAGCAGCCGTGGCGGGCTTGAGGGCGGGGAGCTGTTTTTT. This sequence encodes CASSRGGLEGGELFF.

The chain joins TRBV19 to TRBJ2-1; D possibly corresponds to TRBD1 (5 bases). The V end lost 5 bases, the J end lost 0 bases, and 14 bases lay between the germline ends. CDR3 length: 16 residues. Germline V gene data show CDR1 as LNHDA and CDR2 as SQIVND (reference sequence). CDR3 bases: TGTGCCAGTAGTGCCACCGGGCAGGGCTCCTACAATGAGCAGTTCTTC. Translating it yields CASSATGQGSYNEQFF.

The rearrangement joins TRBV7-2 to TRBJ1-1, with a possible D match to TRBD1 (5 bases). Trimming removed 0 bases at V and 5 bases at J, with 13 bases between. Per germline, CDR1 SGHTA and CDR2 FQGNSA. There are 15 residues in the CDR3. CDR3 in amino acids: CASSLAGGRETEAFF. As DNA, the CDR3 is TGTGCCAGCAGCTTAGCCGGGGGAAGGGAAACTGAAGCTTTCTTT. The full variable domain, its missing parts supplied by reference TRBV7-2 and TRBJ1-1, is GAGVSQSPSNKVTEKGKDVELRCDPISGHTALYWYRQSLGQGLEFLIYFQGNSAPDKSGLPSDRFSAERTGGSVSTLTIQRTQQEDSAVYLCASSLAGGRETEAFFGQGTRLTVV.

The chain combines TRBV19 with TRBJ2-7, with TRBD1 identical over 7 bases. The germline V gene encodes CDR1 LNHDA and CDR2 SQIVND (reference sequence). J lost 1 base, V lost 7 bases, and 7 bases had no gene match. The CDR3 spans 14 residues. The CDR3, as DNA: TGTGCCAGTATTTCGACAGGGCCTTCCTACGAGCAGTACTTC. Its protein product is CASISTGPSYEQYF.